Sequencing of this TCR beta chain was carried out in a study of blood T cell repertoires in COVID-19. In the study overall: Donors in the United States, Italy and Spain gave samples during acute or convalescent COVID-19. PBMCs, B-cell-depleted T cells, or T cells were the source of the cDNA or gDNA that made up the material.

Authors' processing steps: Nucleated cell counts were estimated from reference gene primer amplification. Measured with immunoSEQ multiplex PCR; TCRdb has only the in-frame clones, and not every one. V, J and clone size are those of that table, while D and trimming were read from the DNA. The data hold more than 95,000 clones, with roughly 82% observed a single time. There are 13 residues in the CDR3. The V gene lost 6 bases and the J gene lost 5 bases, with 13 bases spanning the gap. In regard to this clone: The identical CDR3 is also encoded by other nucleotide sequences in the sample.

The sequenced sample consisted of peripheral blood. This clonotype originated in a human donor in a cohort sampled during active COVID-19. The rearrangement links TRBV12-3 or TRBV12-4 to TRBJ1-2; weak D call: TRBD1 (6 bases). The CDR3 DNA follows: TGTGCCAGCAGCCGTGACAGGAATTATGGCTACACCTTC. Translating gives CASSRDRNYGYTF.